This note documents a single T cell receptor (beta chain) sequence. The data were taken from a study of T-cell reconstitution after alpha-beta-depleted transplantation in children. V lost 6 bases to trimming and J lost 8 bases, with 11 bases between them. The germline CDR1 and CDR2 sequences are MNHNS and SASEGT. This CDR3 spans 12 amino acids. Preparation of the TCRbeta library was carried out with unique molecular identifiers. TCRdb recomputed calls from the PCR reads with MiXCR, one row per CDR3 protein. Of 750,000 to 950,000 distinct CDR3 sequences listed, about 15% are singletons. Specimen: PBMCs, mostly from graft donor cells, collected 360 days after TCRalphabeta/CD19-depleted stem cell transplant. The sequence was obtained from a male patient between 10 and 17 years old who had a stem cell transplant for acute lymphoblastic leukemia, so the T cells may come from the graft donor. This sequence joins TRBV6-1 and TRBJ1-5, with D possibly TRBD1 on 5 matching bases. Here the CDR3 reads CASRRGEEPQHF. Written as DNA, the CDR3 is TGTGCCAGCAGAAGGGGAGAAGAGCCCCAGCATTTT.